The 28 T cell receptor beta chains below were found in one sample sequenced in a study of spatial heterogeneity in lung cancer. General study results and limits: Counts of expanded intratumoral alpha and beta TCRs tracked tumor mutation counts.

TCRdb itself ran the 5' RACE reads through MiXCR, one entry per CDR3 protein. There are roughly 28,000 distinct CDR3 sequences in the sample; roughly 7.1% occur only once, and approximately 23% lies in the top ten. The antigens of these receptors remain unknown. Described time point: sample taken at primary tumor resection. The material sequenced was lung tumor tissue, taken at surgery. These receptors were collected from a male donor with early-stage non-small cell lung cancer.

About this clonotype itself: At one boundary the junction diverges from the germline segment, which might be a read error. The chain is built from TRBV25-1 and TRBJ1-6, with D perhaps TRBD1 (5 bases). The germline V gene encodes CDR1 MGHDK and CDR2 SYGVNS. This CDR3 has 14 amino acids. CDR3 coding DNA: TGTGTCAGCAGTGAGGCAGGGAGAGTTTCACCCCTCCACTTT. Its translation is CVSSEAGRVSPLHF.

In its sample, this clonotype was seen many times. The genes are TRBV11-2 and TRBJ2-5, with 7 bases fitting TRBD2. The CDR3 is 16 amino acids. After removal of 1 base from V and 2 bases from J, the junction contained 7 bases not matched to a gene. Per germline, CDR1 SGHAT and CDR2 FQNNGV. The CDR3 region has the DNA TGTGCCAGCAGCTTAGGCCAGCGGGGAAGACAAGAGACCCAGTACTTC. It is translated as CASSLGQRGRQETQYF.

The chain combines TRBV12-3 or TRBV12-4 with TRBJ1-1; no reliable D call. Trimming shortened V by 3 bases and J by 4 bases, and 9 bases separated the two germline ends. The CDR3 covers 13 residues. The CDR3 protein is CASSFGDGTEAFF. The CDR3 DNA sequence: TGTGCCAGCAGTTTTGGGGATGGCACTGAAGCTTTCTTT.

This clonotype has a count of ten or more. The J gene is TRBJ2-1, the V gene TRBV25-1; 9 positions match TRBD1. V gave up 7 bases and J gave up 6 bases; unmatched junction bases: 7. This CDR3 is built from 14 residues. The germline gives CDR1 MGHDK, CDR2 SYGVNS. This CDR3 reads CASTTGGSANEQFF. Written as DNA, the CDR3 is TGTGCCAGCACCACAGGGGGCAGCGCCAATGAGCAGTTCTTC.

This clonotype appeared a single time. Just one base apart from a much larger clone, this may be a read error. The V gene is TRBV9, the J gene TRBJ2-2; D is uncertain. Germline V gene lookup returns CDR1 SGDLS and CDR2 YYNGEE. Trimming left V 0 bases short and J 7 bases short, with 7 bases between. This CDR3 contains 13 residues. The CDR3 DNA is TGTGCCAGCAGCGTAGCCGAACTCGGGGAGCTGTTTTTT. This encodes CASSVAELGELFF.

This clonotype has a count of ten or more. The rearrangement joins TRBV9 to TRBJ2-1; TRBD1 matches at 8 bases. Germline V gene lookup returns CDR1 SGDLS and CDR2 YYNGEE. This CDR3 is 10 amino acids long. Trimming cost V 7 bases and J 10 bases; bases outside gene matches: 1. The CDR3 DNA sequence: TGTGCCAGCGGGGACAGGGAGCAGTTCTTC. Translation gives CASGDREQFF.

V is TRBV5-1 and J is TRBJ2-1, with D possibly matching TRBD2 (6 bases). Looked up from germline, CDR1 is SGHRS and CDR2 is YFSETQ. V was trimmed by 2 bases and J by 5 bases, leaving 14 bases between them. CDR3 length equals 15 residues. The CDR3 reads CASSFDPGVHNEQFF. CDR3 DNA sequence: TGCGCCAGCAGCTTTGATCCGGGGGTTCACAATGAGCAGTTCTTC.

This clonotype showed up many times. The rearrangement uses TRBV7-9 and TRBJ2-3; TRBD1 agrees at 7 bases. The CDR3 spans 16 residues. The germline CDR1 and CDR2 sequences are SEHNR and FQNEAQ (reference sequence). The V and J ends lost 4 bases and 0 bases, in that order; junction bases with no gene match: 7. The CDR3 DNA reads TGTGCCAGCAGCTCAGGGACAGACCTGAGCACAGATACGCAGTATTTT. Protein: CASSSGTDLSTDTQYF. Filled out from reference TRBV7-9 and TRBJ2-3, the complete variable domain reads DTGVSQNPRHKITKRGQNVTFRCDPISEHNRLYWYRQTLGQGPEFLTYFQNEAQLEKSRLLSDRFSAERPKGSFSTLEIQRTEQGDSAMYLCASSSGTDLSTDTQYFGPGTRLTVL.

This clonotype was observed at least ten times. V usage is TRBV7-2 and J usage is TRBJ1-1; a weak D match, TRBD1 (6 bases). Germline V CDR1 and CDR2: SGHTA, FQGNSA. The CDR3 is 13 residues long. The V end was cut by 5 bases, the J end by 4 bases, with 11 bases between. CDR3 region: CASSLNRVTEAFF. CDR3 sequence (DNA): TGTGCCAGCAGCCTCAACAGGGTCACTGAAGCTTTCTTT.

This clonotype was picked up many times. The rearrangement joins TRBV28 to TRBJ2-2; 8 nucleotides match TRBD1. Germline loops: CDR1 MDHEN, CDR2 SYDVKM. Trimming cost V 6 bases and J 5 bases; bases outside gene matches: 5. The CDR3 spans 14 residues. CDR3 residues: CASSSGGRTGELFF. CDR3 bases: TGTGCCAGCAGCTCAGGGGGCCGAACCGGGGAGCTGTTTTTT.

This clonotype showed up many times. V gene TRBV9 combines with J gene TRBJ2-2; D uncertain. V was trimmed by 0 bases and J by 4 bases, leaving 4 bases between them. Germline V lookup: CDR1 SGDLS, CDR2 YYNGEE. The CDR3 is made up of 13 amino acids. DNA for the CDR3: TGTGCCAGCAGCGTAGGGGGCACCGGGGAGCTGTTTTTT. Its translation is CASSVGGTGELFF.

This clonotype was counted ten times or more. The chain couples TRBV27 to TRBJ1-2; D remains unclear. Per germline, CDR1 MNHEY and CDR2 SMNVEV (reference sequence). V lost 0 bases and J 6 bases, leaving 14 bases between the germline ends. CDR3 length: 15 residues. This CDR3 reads CASSLSWSEGHGYTF. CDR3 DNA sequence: TGTGCCAGCAGTTTATCGTGGAGTGAGGGCCATGGCTACACCTTC.

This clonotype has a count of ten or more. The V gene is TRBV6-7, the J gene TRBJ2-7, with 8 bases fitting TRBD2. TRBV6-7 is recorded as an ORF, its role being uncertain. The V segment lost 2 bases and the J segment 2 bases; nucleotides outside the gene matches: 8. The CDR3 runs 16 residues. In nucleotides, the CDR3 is TGTGCCAGCAGTTACCGGCGGCGGGGGGCGACCTACGAGCAGTACTTC. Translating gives CASSYRRRGATYEQYF.

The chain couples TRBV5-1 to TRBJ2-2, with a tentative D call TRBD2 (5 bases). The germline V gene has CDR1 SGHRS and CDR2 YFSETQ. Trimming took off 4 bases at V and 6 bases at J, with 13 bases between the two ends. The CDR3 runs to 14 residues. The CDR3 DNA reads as TGCGCCAGCAGCACGGGGATGGTGTCCGGGGAGCTGTTTTTT. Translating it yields CASSTGMVSGELFF.

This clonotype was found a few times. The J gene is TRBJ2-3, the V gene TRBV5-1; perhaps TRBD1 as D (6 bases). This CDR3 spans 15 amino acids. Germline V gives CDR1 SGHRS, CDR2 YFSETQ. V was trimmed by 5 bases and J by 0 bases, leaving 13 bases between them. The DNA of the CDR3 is TGCGCCAGCAGGCCCGGGACACCTAGCACAGATACGCAGTATTTT. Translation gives CASRPGTPSTDTQYF.

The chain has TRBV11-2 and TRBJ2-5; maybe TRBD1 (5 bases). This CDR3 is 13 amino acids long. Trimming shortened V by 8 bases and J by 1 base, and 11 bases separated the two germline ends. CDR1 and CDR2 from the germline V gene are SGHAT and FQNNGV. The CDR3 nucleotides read TGTGCCAGCGGTCAGGGTCCCCAAGAGACCCAGTACTTC. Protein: CASGQGPQETQYF.

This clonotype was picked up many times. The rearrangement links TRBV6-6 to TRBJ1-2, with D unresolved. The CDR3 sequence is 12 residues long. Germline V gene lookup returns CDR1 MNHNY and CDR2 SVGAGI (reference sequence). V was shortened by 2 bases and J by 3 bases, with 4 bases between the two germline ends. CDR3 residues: CASSYDDYGYTF. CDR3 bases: TGTGCCAGCAGTTACGACGACTATGGCTACACCTTC.

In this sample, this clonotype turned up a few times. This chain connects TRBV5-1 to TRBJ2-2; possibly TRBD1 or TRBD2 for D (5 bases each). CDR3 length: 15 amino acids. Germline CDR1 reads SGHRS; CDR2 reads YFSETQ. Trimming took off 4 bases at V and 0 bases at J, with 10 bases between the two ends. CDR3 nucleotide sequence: TGCGCCAGCAGCCCGGGGACGGCGAACACCGGGGAGCTGTTTTTT. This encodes CASSPGTANTGELFF.

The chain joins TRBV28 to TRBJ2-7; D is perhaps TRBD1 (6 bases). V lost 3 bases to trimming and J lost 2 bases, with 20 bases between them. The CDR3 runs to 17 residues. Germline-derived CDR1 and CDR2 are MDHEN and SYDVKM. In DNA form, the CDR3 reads TGTGCCAGCAGTTTGTCGGGACACCCCCCTTCCACCTACGAGCAGTACTTC. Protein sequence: CASSLSGHPPSTYEQYF.

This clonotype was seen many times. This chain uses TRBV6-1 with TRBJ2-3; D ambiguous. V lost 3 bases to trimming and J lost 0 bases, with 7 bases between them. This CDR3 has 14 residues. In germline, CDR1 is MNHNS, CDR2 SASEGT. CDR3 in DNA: TGTGCCAGCAGTGAGAAAGGAAGCACAGATACGCAGTATTTT. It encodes CASSEKGSTDTQYF.

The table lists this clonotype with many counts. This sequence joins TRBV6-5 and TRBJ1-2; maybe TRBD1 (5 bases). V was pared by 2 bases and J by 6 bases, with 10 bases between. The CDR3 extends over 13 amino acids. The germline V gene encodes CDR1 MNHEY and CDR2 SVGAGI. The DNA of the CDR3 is TGTGCCAGCAGTTACGAGGGGCGGGATGGCTACACCTTC. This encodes CASSYEGRDGYTF.

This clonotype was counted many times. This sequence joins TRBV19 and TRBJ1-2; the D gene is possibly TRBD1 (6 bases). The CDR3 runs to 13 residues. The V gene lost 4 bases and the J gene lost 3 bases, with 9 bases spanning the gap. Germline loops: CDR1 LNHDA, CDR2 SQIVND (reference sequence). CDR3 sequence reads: CASSTGQHYGYTF. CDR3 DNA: TGTGCCAGTAGTACTGGACAGCACTATGGCTACACCTTC.

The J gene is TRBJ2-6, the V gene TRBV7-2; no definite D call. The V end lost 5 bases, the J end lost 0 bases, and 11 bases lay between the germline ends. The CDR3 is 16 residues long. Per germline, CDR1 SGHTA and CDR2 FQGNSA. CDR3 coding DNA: TGTGCCAGCAGCCTTCAGACGGTCTCTGGGGCCAACGTCCTGACTTTC. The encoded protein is CASSLQTVSGANVLTF.

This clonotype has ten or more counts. The chain's CDR3 is CSASGDRGNEQFF. As DNA, the CDR3 is TGCAGTGCTAGCGGGGACAGGGGGAATGAGCAGTTCTTC. The chain combines TRBV20-1 with TRBJ2-1; TRBD1 aligns across 11 bases. V lost 3 bases to trimming and J lost 7 bases; unmatched junction nucleotides: 2. The CDR3 spans 13 residues. Germline CDR1 is DFQATT and CDR2 is SNEGSKA (reference sequence).

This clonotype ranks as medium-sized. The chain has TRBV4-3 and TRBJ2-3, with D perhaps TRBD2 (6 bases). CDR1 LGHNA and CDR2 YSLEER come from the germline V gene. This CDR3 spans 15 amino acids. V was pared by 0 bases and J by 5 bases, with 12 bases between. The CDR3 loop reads CASSQEGLPGDTQYF. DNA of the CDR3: TGCGCCAGCAGCCAAGAGGGACTCCCGGGAGATACGCAGTATTTT.

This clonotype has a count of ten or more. In nucleotides, the CDR3 is TGTGCCAGCAATGGACTAGCGGGCACAGATACGCAGTATTTT. Protein sequence: CASNGLAGTDTQYF. The chain carries TRBV28 and TRBJ2-3, with 10 bases that match TRBD2. Germline CDR1 reads MDHEN; CDR2 reads SYDVKM. The CDR3 spans 14 residues. The V and J ends lost 7 bases and 1 base, in that order; junction bases with no gene match: 2.

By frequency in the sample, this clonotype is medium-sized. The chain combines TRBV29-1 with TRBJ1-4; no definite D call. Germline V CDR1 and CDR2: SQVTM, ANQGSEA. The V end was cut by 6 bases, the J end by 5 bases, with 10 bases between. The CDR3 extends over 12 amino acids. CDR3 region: CSVRDGNEKLFF. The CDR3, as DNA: TGCAGCGTACGAGACGGGAATGAAAAACTGTTTTTT.

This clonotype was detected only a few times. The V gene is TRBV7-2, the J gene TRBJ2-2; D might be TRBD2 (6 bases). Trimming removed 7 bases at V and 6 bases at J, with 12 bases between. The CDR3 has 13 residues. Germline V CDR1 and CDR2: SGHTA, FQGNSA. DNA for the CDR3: TGTGCCAGCACCTCAGGAGGGCCCGGGGAGCTGTTTTTT. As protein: CASTSGGPGELFF.